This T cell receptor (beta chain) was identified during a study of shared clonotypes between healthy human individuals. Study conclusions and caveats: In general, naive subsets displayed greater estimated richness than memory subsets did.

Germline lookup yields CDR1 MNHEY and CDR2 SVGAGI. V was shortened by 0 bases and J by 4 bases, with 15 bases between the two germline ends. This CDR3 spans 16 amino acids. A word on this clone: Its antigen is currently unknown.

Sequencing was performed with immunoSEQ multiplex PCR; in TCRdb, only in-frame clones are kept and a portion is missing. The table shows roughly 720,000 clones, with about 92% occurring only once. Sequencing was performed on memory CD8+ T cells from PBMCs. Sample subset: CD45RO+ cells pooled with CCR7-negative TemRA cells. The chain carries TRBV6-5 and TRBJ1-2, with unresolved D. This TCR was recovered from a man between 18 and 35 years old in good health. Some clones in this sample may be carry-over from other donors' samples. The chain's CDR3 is CASSYSANRVGYGYTF. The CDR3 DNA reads TGTGCCAGCAGTTACTCCGCAAATAGGGTCGGCTATGGCTACACCTTC.